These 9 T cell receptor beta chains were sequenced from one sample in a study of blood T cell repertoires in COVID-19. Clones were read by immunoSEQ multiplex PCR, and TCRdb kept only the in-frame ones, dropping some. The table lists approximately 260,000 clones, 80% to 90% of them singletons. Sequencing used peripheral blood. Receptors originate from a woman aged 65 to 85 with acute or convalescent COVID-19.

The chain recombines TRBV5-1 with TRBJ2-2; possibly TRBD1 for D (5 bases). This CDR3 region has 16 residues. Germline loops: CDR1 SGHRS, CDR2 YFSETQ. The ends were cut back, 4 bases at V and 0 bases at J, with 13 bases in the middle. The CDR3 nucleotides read TGCGCCAGCAGCCCAGGTGACAGATCGAACACCGGGGAGCTGTTTTTT. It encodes CASSPGDRSNTGELFF.

The DNA of the CDR3 is TGTGCCAGCAGTGACCCGGGACAGGGTTCACCCCTCCACTTT. Translation: CASSDPGQGSPLHF. The genes are TRBV6-1 and TRBJ1-6; 9 nucleotides line up with TRBD1. In germline, CDR1 is MNHNS, CDR2 SASEGT. The length of the CDR3 is 14 residues. J gave up 9 bases and V 3 bases, and 3 bases lay outside the gene matches.

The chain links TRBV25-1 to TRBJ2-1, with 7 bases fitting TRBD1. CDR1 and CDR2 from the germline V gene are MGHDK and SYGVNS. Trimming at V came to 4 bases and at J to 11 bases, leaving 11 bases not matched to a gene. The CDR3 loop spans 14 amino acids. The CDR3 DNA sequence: TGTGCCAGCAGTGTACAGGGGTTGTCTTCCAAGCAGTTCTTC. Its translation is CASSVQGLSSKQFF.

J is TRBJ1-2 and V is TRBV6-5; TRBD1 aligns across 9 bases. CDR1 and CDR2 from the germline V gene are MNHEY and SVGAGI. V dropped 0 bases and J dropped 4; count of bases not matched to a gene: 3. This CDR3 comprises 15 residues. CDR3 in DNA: TGTGCCAGCAGTTACTCCGGGACAGGGACCTATGGCTACACCTTC. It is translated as CASSYSGTGTYGYTF.

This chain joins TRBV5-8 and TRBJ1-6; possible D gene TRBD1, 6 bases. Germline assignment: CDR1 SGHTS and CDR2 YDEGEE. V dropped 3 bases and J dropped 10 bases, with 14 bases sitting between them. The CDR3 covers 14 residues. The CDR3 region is CASSSGGRKSPLHF. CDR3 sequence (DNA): TGTGCCAGCAGCTCGGGGGGGCGAAAGTCACCCCTCCACTTT.

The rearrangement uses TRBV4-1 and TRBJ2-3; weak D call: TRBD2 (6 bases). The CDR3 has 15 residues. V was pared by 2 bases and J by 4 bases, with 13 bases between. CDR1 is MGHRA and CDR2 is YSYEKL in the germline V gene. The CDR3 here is CASSQQEGWADTQYF. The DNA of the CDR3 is TGCGCCAGCAGCCAACAGGAGGGCTGGGCAGATACGCAGTATTTT.

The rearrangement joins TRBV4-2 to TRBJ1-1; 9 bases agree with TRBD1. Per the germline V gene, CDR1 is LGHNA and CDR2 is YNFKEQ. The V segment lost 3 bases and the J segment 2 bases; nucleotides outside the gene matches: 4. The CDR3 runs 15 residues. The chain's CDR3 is CASSQGTGINTEAFF. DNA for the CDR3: TGTGCCAGCAGCCAGGGGACAGGGATAAACACTGAAGCTTTCTTT.

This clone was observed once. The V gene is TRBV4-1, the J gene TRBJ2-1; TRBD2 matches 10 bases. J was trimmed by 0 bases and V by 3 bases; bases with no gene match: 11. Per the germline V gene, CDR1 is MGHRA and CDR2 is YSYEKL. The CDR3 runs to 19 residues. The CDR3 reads CASSQRWASGGRSYNEQFF. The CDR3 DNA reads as TGCGCCAGCAGCCAGCGGTGGGCTAGCGGGGGCCGCTCCTACAATGAGCAGTTCTTC.

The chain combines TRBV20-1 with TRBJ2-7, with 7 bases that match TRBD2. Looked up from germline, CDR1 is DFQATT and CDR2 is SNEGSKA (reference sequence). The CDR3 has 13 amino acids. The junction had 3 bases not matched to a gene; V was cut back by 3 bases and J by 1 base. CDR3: CSASGGGSYEQYF. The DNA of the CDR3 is TGCAGTGCTAGTGGGGGGGGATCCTACGAGCAGTACTTC.